The 5 T cell receptor beta chains in this list originate from one sample, sequenced in a study of blood T cell repertoires in COVID-19. Only in-frame clones appear in the TCRdb table, and some are missing; sequencing was by immunoSEQ multiplex PCR. This table holds about 180,000 clones, 88% found once. The sequencing input was PBMCs or T cells enriched from blood (not recorded which). These receptors were collected from a woman under 30 who had recovered from COVID-19.

This clone is a singleton in its sample. The chain has TRBV29-1 and TRBJ2-5; TRBD2 might be the D (8 bases). Germline V gene sequence: CDR1 SQVTM, CDR2 ANQGSEA. CDR3 length: 15 residues. The ends were cut back, 6 bases at V and 5 bases at J, with 22 bases in the middle. CDR3 loop: CSVGVPGQRGETQYF. CDR3 coding DNA: TGCAGCGTCGGGGTCCCGGGACAGCGGGGGGAGACCCAGTACTTC. Filled out from reference TRBV29-1 and TRBJ2-5, the complete variable domain reads SAVISQKPSRDICQRGTSLTIQCQVDSQVTMMFWYRQQPGQSLTLIATANQGSEATYESGFVIDKFPISRPNLTFSTLTVSNMSPEDSSIYLCSVGVPGQRGETQYFGPGTRLLVL.

The J gene is TRBJ2-3, the V gene TRBV19; TRBD2 matches at 8 bases. J lost 1 base, V lost 7 bases, and 7 bases had no gene match. The CDR3 has 15 amino acids. Germline V CDR1 and CDR2: LNHDA, SQIVND (reference sequence). The CDR3 protein is CASTPGTRGTDTQYF. CDR3 DNA sequence: TGTGCCAGTACCCCCGGGACTAGGGGCACAGATACGCAGTATTTT.

The DNA of the CDR3 is TGTGCCAGCAGCTCCTCTGCGGGCGGATCCCCCTACGAGCAGTACTTC. Its translation is CASSSSAGGSPYEQYF. The rearrangement joins TRBV7-2 to TRBJ2-7, with D possibly being TRBD2 (5 bases). The V end lost 4 bases, the J end lost 2 bases, and 18 bases lay between the germline ends. The CDR3 totals 16 residues. CDR1 is SGHTA, CDR2 FQGNSA, per germline.

The chain employs TRBV19 and TRBJ2-1; 13 positions agree with TRBD2. The CDR3 totals 16 residues. V shed 5 bases, J shed 6 bases, and the junction held 7 bases outside the gene matches. Germline CDR1 is LNHDA and CDR2 is SQIVND (reference sequence). The CDR3 sequence is CASSWGLAGIGNEQFF. The DNA for the CDR3 is TGTGCCAGTAGTTGGGGACTAGCGGGAATAGGCAATGAGCAGTTCTTC.

V gene TRBV28 combines with J gene TRBJ2-3, with D tentatively TRBD1 (6 bases). The V end lost 3 bases, the J end lost 4 bases, and 14 bases lay between the germline ends. The CDR3 contains 15 residues. CDR1 is MDHEN, CDR2 SYDVKM, per germline. CDR3 nucleotides: TGTGCCAGCAGTTTCTCCTCTGAGGGGGCAGATACGCAGTATTTT. Its protein product is CASSFSSEGADTQYF.